This TCR beta chain is from a study of blood T cell repertoires in COVID-19. The CDR3 has 15 amino acids. Per the germline V gene, CDR1 is SGHAT and CDR2 is FQDESV (reference sequence). V shed 4 bases, J shed 5 bases, and the junction held 6 bases outside the gene matches. Data came from immunoSEQ multiplex PCR; TCRdb stores just in-frame clones and leaves some out. The sample lists about 160,000 clones, approximately 80% occurring once. What was sequenced was peripheral blood. This sequence originates from a woman of 80 years or more with acute or convalescent COVID-19. The chain couples TRBV11-1 to TRBJ2-2; TRBD1 aligns across 8 bases. DNA of the CDR3: TGTGCCAGCAGCTATGGACAGGGAAAAACCGGGGAGCTGTTTTTT. Translation gives CASSYGQGKTGELFF.